These 12 T cell receptor beta chains were sequenced from one sample in a study of tumor and adjacent non-tumor tissue in lung cancer. RNA was extracted from bulk tissue without any cell sorting. TCRbeta libraries were built with three rounds of nested PCR, modified from ARM-PCR. TCRdb reprocessed the multiplex PCR reads via MiXCR and lists one record per CDR3 protein. The sample yields 100,000 to 120,000 distinct CDR3 sequences, approximately 80% seen once. Material for sequencing was lung tumor tissue. Every receptor here comes from an older man with non-small cell lung cancer.

Worth noting for this clonotype: Mismatch with germline at one junction end may stem from a read error. This chain's CDR3 is CASSIGTSGGEETRYF. DNA for the CDR3: TGCGCCAGCAGTATTGGGACTAGCGGGGGCGAGGAGACCCGGTACTTC. The V gene is TRBV10-1, the J gene TRBJ2-5, with 14 bases matching TRBD2. This CDR3 is 16 amino acids long. The germline gives CDR1 WNHNN, CDR2 SYGVQD (reference sequence).

Concerning this clonotype: With a much larger clone just one base away, this may be a read error. The chain joins TRBV6-6 to TRBJ1-1; D perhaps matches TRBD1 (6 bases). The CDR3 has 12 amino acids. CDR1 and CDR2 (germline): MNHNY, SVGAGI (reference sequence). V was clipped by 10 bases and J by 4 bases, with 13 bases between them. CDR3: CANRDRSTEAFF. The CDR3, as DNA: TGTGCCAACAGGGACCGTAGCACTGAAGCTTTCTTT.

This chain links TRBV29-1 with TRBJ1-1, with D possibly matching TRBD1 (6 bases). The CDR3 contains 14 residues. Germline CDR1 reads SQVTM; CDR2 reads ANQGSEA. CDR3 sequence reads: CIVFGQRTKTEAFF. The DNA of the CDR3 is TGCATCGTCTTCGGACAGAGGACTAAAACTGAAGCTTTCTTT.

This clonotype was seen only once. The missing conserved phenylalanine or tryptophan at the end of this CDR3 makes a read error likely. It is unclear where the CDR3 begins or ends on the DNA, so no DNA is shown, and the CDR3 is as TCRdb lists it. CDR3 loop: CSVVPYPSSGEDGYTI. The genes are TRBV29-1 and TRBJ1-2; TRBD1 is taken as the D call from the table, unchecked against the DNA. Germline-derived CDR1 and CDR2 are SQVTM and ANQGSEA. The CDR3 length is 16 residues, termini included.

About this clonotype itself: Germline and junction disagree at one end, which may indicate a read error. The rearrangement uses TRBV5-1 and TRBJ2-7; D is unresolved. The CDR3 runs to 15 residues. Germline values: CDR1 SGHRS, CDR2 YFSETQ. The CDR3: CAGSLGGVGNYEEYF. DNA of the CDR3: TGCGCCGGCAGCTTGGGTGGGGTAGGAAACTACGAGGAGTACTTC. Full variable domain (remainder filled in from reference TRBV5-1 and TRBJ2-7): KAGVTQTPRYLIKTRGQQVTLSCSPISGHRSVSWYQQTPGQGLQFLFEYFSETQRNKGNFPGRFSGRQFSNSRSEMNVSTLELGDSALYLCAGSLGGVGNYEEYFGPGTRLTVT.

This clonotype was counted between two and nine times. The junction shows a germline mismatch at one end, possibly a read error. The rearrangement links TRBV5-4 to TRBJ1-6; 11 bases fit TRBD1. CDR1 and CDR2 from the germline V gene are SGHNT and YYREEE (reference sequence). The length of the CDR3 is 17 residues. The CDR3 is CTSSTGTGGGINSPFHF. The CDR3 bases are TGTACCAGCAGCACCGGGACAGGGGGAGGGATTAATTCACCCTTCCACTTT.

On this clonotype itself: Since the CDR3 does not end with the conserved phenylalanine or tryptophan, this likely comes from a read error. The limits of the CDR3 on the DNA are not certain, so only TCRdb's listed CDR3 is given. V is TRBV11-1 and J is TRBJ1-1; the DNA was not used to check the table's D call, TRBD1. 16 amino acids form the CDR3, both terminal residues included. Per germline, CDR1 SGHAT and CDR2 FQDESV (reference sequence). CDR3 region: CASSLGTGVVNTEASC.

This clonotype came up many times. The chain couples TRBV7-8 to TRBJ2-7; D may be TRBD1 (6 bases). This CDR3 has 13 amino acids. V was clipped by 1 base and J by 6 bases, with 10 bases between them. Germline V gene lookup returns CDR1 SGHVS and CDR2 FQNEAQ. CDR3 coding DNA: TGTGCCAGCAGCTTAGTTTCAGGGGCCGAGCAGTACTTC. This sequence encodes CASSLVSGAEQYF. Full variable domain (remainder filled in from reference TRBV7-8 and TRBJ2-7): GAGVSQSPRYKVAKRGQDVALRCDPISGHVSLFWYQQALGQGPEFLTYFQNEAQLDKSGLPSDRFFAERPEGSVSTLKIQRTQQEDSAVYLCASSLVSGAEQYFGPGTRLTVT.

This clonotype was observed a handful of times. At one end the junction does not follow the germline gene, possibly because of a read error. The chain couples TRBV11-2 to TRBJ2-2; TRBD2 is a possible D gene (5 bases). Germline CDR1 and CDR2: SGHAT and FQNNGV. The CDR3 runs 16 residues. CDR3 in DNA: TGTGCCAGCAGCTTAATGGGTACAAGGGTTGCCGGGGAGCTTTTTTTT. Protein: CASSLMGTRVAGELFF.

For this clonotype: A read error may account for a junction end that differs from germline. This chain connects TRBV11-2 to TRBJ1-6; D may be TRBD1 (6 bases). The CDR3 contains 15 residues. CDR1 is SGHAT and CDR2 is FQNNGV in the germline V gene. CDR3 amino acids: CARSLGGSRKSPFHF. For the CDR3, the DNA is TGTGCCAGAAGCTTAGGGGGGAGTAGAAAATCACCCTTCCACTTT.

Points on this clonotype: A much larger clone is a single base away; this may be a read error. This chain joins TRBV20-1 and TRBJ2-7; D possibly uses TRBD1 or TRBD2 (5 bases each). Germline lookup yields CDR1 DFQATT and CDR2 SNEGSKA (reference sequence). The V and J ends lost 6 bases and 0 bases respectively, with 15 bases between them. CDR3 length: 14 amino acids. This chain's CDR3 is CSAGDPASSYEQYF. In nucleotides, the CDR3 is TGCAGTGCCGGGGACCCTGCGAGCTCCTACGAGCAGTACTTC.

As regards this clonotype: Since the CDR3 does not end with the conserved phenylalanine or tryptophan, this likely comes from a read error. The rearrangement joins TRBV13 to TRBJ1-6; D perhaps matches TRBD1 (6 bases). Looked up from germline, CDR1 is PRHDT and CDR2 is FYEKMQ (reference sequence). The CDR3 extends over 14 amino acids. Trimming pared 4 bases from V and 7 bases from J, leaving 11 bases between. The CDR3 DNA reads as TGTGCCAGCAGCTCGACAGGAGGAAATTCACCCCTCCACTAT. Protein product: CASSSTGGNSPLHY.